A selection of T cell receptor beta chains follows, all from one sample in a study of CXCR4 blockade with PD-1 therapy in pancreatic cancer. Libraries were prepared by immunoSEQ multiplex PCR; TCRdb keeps only in-frame clonotypes and omits some of them. The sample lists a few thousand clones; around 45% were seen once. Material for sequencing was tumor tissue. Receptor source: a human donor with pancreatic ductal adenocarcinoma. The CDR3 runs from the conserved cysteine through the conserved F or W. The order of the fields is CDR3 protein, CDR3 DNA, clone size, V gene, J gene, D gene. D genes are given only for firm matches. Part of the rows lack a size; the others show once, few, many or a class for expanded clones.

CDR3: CASSEQVNQPQHF; DNA: TGTGCCAGCAGTGAGCAGGTTAATCAGCCCCAGCATTTT; size: medium-sized; V: TRBV6-8; J: TRBJ1-5; D: .
CDR3: CASSAFGTNTEAFF; DNA: TGTGCCAGCAGTGCCTTTGGGACTAACACTGAAGCTTTCTTT; size: .; V: TRBV6-8; J: TRBJ1-1; D: .
CDR3: CASSMAGAGYTF; DNA: TGTGCCAGTAGTATGGCCGGGGCTGGCTACACCTTC; size: .; V: TRBV19; J: TRBJ1-2; D: .
CDR3: CASSYSYYTEAFF; DNA: TGTGCCAGCAGTTACTCTTATTATACTGAAGCTTTCTTT; size: .; V: TRBV6-8; J: TRBJ1-1; D: .
CDR3: CASSDGLITDTQYF; DNA: TGTGCCAGCAGTGATGGACTTATCACAGATACGCAGTATTTT; size: medium-sized; V: TRBV6-8; J: TRBJ2-3; D: .
CDR3: CASSGPLAGGQTDTQYF; DNA: TGTGCCAGCAGCGGGCCGCTAGCGGGGGGTCAAACAGATACGCAGTATTTT; size: few; V: TRBV11-3; J: TRBJ2-3; D: TRBD2
CDR3: CASSARTITPFPDTQYF; DNA: TGTGCCAGCAGCGCCCGGACCATAACCCCATTTCCAGATACGCAGTATTTT; size: medium-sized; V: TRBV9; J: TRBJ2-3; D: .
CDR3: CASRTYGNTIYF; DNA: TGTGCCAGCAGGACATATGGAAACACCATATATTTT; size: few; V: TRBV6-8; J: TRBJ1-3; D: .
CDR3: CASSESRTGVKTQYF; DNA: TGCGCCAGCAGTGAGTCGCGGACAGGGGTCAAGACCCAGTACTTC; size: .; V: TRBV10-2; J: TRBJ2-5; D: TRBD1
CDR3: CASSPTIVGNTIYF; DNA: TGTGCCAGCAGCCCAACCATCGTAGGAAACACCATATATTTT; size: few; V: TRBV14; J: TRBJ1-3; D: .
CDR3: CASSRQGDNLETQYF; DNA: TGTGCCAGTAGCCGACAGGGGGATAATCTGGAGACCCAGTACTTC; size: .; V: TRBV19; J: TRBJ2-5; D: TRBD1
CDR3: CASSPPNRGTSTDTQYF; DNA: TGTGCCAGCTCACCTCCAAACAGGGGAACGAGCACAGATACGCAGTATTTT; size: .; V: TRBV18; J: TRBJ2-3; D: TRBD1
CDR3: CASSLVDGGAGNTIYF; DNA: TGTGCCAGCAGCTTAGTAGACGGGGGCGCTGGAAACACCATATATTTT; size: .; V: TRBV11-3; J: TRBJ1-3; D: .
CDR3: CASSEISDTQYF; DNA: TGCGCCAGCAGTGAGATCAGCGATACGCAGTATTTT; size: .; V: TRBV10-2; J: TRBJ2-3; D: .
CDR3: CASSQDLGQGGNIVGEKLFF; DNA: TGCGCCAGCAGCCAAGATCTGGGACAGGGGGGAAATATTGTAGGTGAAAAACTGTTTTTT; size: .; V: TRBV23-1; J: TRBJ1-4; D: TRBD1
CDR3: CASSVRSGTEAFF; DNA: TGTGCCAGTAGTGTCCGATCGGGGACTGAAGCTTTCTTT; size: .; V: TRBV19; J: TRBJ1-1; D: .
CDR3: CAWSSGLSGNTIYF; DNA: TGTGCCTGGAGCTCGGGGCTGTCCGGAAACACCATATATTTT; size: .; V: TRBV30; J: TRBJ1-3; D: .
CDR3: CASLPGGYNSPLHF; DNA: TGTGCCTCCCTACCAGGGGGCTATAATTCACCCCTCCACTTT; size: .; V: TRBV25-1; J: TRBJ1-6; D: TRBD1
CDR3: CASSHVLVGGNEQFF; DNA: TGCGCCAGCAGCCACGTATTGGTGGGGGGCAATGAGCAGTTCTTC; size: few; V: TRBV4-1; J: TRBJ2-1; D: .
CDR3: CASSTQATGTEAFF; DNA: TGTGCCAGTAGCACGCAGGCCACGGGGACTGAAGCTTTCTTT; size: .; V: TRBV19; J: TRBJ1-1; D: .
CDR3: CASIPGSFFQSYGYTF; DNA: TGTGCCAGCATACCGGGATCTTTTTTTCAAAGCTATGGCTACACCTTC; size: few; V: TRBV19; J: TRBJ1-2; D: .
CDR3: CASSLVGLGKIGNTIYF; DNA: TGTGCCAGCAGCTTAGTAGGCCTAGGCAAGATCGGAAACACCATATATTTT; size: .; V: TRBV11-3; J: TRBJ1-3; D: .
CDR3: CASSGGVGIETQYF; DNA: TGCGCCAGCAGCGGGGGTGTGGGGATAGAGACCCAGTACTTC; size: .; V: TRBV5-1; J: TRBJ2-5; D: .
CDR3: CASTPSGGGEQFF; DNA: TGTGCCAGCACTCCATCGGGGGGGGGAGAGCAGTTCTTC; size: .; V: TRBV6-9; J: TRBJ2-1; D: TRBD2
CDR3: CASSSDGGGTGGYGYTF; DNA: TGTGCCAGCAGCAGTGACGGAGGAGGGACAGGGGGCTATGGCTACACCTTC; size: medium-sized; V: TRBV6-8; J: TRBJ1-2; D: TRBD1
CDR3: CAVGGTYGYTF; DNA: TGTGCCGTCGGGGGGACTTATGGCTACACCTTC; size: .; V: TRBV19; J: TRBJ1-2; D: .
CDR3: CASRSGQVNTEAFF; DNA: TGCGCCAGCAGGTCGGGACAAGTGAACACTGAAGCTTTCTTT; size: .; V: TRBV10-2; J: TRBJ1-1; D: .
CDR3: CASSRDSGGSYEQYF; DNA: TGTGCCAGTAGTCGCGATAGCGGGGGTTCCTACGAGCAGTACTTC; size: .; V: TRBV19; J: TRBJ2-7; D: TRBD2
CDR3: CASRTAGDRGGYTF; DNA: TGTGCCAGCAGGACGGCCGGGGACAGGGGCGGCTACACCTTC; size: medium-sized; V: TRBV22-1; J: TRBJ1-2; D: .
CDR3: CASSLPPGQGRNTDTQYF; DNA: TGTGCCAGCAGCTTACCCCCGGGACAGGGGAGGAACACAGATACGCAGTATTTT; size: .; V: TRBV7-1; J: TRBJ2-3; D: TRBD1
CDR3: CASSRGLKSGDTQYF; DNA: TGTGCCAGCAGCCGGGGACTAAAGTCAGGAGATACGCAGTATTTT; size: few; V: TRBV9; J: TRBJ2-3; D: TRBD2
CDR3: CASSTSWVETDYGYTF; DNA: TGTGCCAGTAGTACATCTTGGGTCGAAACAGACTATGGCTACACCTTC; size: .; V: TRBV19; J: TRBJ1-2; D: .
CDR3: CASRGLARWTQYF; DNA: TGTGCCAGCAGGGGACTAGCACGTTGGACGCAGTATTTT; size: medium-sized; V: TRBV9; J: TRBJ2-3; D: TRBD2
CDR3: CASSFFTGTRYSDTQYF; DNA: TGCGCCAGCAGCTTCTTTACCGGGACTAGGTACTCAGATACGCAGTATTTT; size: .; V: TRBV5-1; J: TRBJ2-3; D: TRBD2
CDR3: CASSPGTTGYEQYF; DNA: TGTGCCAGCTCACCAGGGACAACAGGCTACGAGCAGTACTTC; size: .; V: TRBV18; J: TRBJ2-7; D: .
CDR3: CASSLGGSGELFF; DNA: TGTGCCAGCAGTTTGGGGGGATCCGGGGAGCTGTTTTTT; size: few; V: TRBV6-7; J: TRBJ2-2; D: .
CDR3: CASRPTYGGVDGELFF; DNA: TGTGCCAGTAGACCTACTTACGGGGGAGTGGACGGGGAGCTGTTTTTT; size: .; V: TRBV19; J: TRBJ2-2; D: .
CDR3: CATARSDMNNSPLHF; DNA: TGTGCCACCGCCAGATCCGATATGAATAATTCACCCCTCCACTTT; size: .; V: TRBV15; J: TRBJ1-6; D: .
CDR3: CASRRGADTQYF; DNA: TGTGCCAGCAGGAGGGGCGCGGATACGCAGTATTTT; size: .; V: TRBV6-8; J: TRBJ2-3; D: .
CDR3: CASSLGTGNYGYTF; DNA: TGTGCCAGCTCACTCGGGACAGGGAACTATGGCTACACCTTC; size: few; V: TRBV18; J: TRBJ1-2; D: TRBD1
CDR3: CASKWGSTMNTEAFF; DNA: TGCGCCAGTAAATGGGGGAGCACCATGAACACTGAAGCTTTCTTT; size: .; V: TRBV5-1; J: TRBJ1-1; D: .
CDR3: CASSIGWQSSYNEQFF; DNA: TGTGCCAGTAGTATTGGGTGGCAAAGCTCCTACAATGAGCAGTTCTTC; size: .; V: TRBV19; J: TRBJ2-1; D: .
CDR3: CAISGYSGGIGETQYF; DNA: TGTGCCATCAGTGGATATAGCGGGGGGATTGGAGAGACCCAGTACTTC; size: few; V: TRBV6-8; J: TRBJ2-5; D: TRBD2
CDR3: CARSSRPFVNEQFF; DNA: TGTGCCAGGTCGAGCAGACCCTTTGTGAATGAGCAGTTCTTC; size: medium-sized; V: TRBV7-6; J: TRBJ2-1; D: .
CDR3: CASSPPSASGYHEQYF; DNA: TGTGCCAGCTCACCACCGAGCGCTAGCGGGTACCACGAGCAGTACTTC; size: .; V: TRBV18; J: TRBJ2-7; D: TRBD2
CDR3: CASKALSIAGELFF; DNA: TGCGCCAGCAAGGCACTTTCCATAGCCGGGGAGCTGTTTTTT; size: .; V: TRBV5-1; J: TRBJ2-2; D: .
CDR3: CATSAGETQYF; DNA: TGTGCCACCTCTGCGGGTGAGACCCAGTACTTC; size: once; V: TRBV19; J: TRBJ2-5; D: .
CDR3: CASSPYMIRAGEAFF; DNA: TGTGCCAGCAGCCCATACATGATTAGGGCGGGTGAAGCTTTCTTT; size: .; V: TRBV11-3; J: TRBJ1-1; D: .
CDR3: CASSGLQGLAGELFF; DNA: TGTGCCAGCAGTGGGTTACAGGGGCTCGCCGGGGAGCTGTTTTTT; size: few; V: TRBV6-8; J: TRBJ2-2; D: TRBD1
CDR3: CASSAQELGTPNTGELFF; DNA: TGTGCCAGCAGCGCCCAAGAGCTCGGGACACCGAACACCGGGGAGCTGTTTTTT; size: .; V: TRBV9; J: TRBJ2-2; D: .
CDR3: CSVATGVGTEAFF; DNA: TGCAGCGTTGCCACAGGGGTCGGGACTGAAGCTTTCTTT; size: .; V: TRBV29-1; J: TRBJ1-1; D: TRBD1
CDR3: CASSPRTNEKLFF; DNA: TGTGCCAGCTCGCCCAGAACTAATGAAAAACTGTTTTTT; size: .; V: TRBV18; J: TRBJ1-4; D: .